The 2 T cell receptor beta chains below all came from one sample that was sequenced in a study of STAT3 mutations in large granular lymphocyte leukemia. Their cognate antigens are unknown. General observations from the study: Every T-cell large granular lymphocyte leukemia patient had at least one immunodominant TCR beta clonotype.

Only in-frame clones appear in the TCRdb table, and some are missing; sequencing was by immunoSEQ multiplex PCR. The table shows over 9,000 clones, with 92% occurring only once. The specimen sequenced was peripheral blood mononuclear cells. These receptors were taken from a man between 60 and 75 years old with T-cell large granular lymphocyte leukemia. Some clones in this sample may be carry-over from other donors' samples.

The rearrangement links TRBV9 to TRBJ2-5, with D unresolved. Trimming removed 0 bases at V and 1 base at J, with 10 bases between. The CDR3 totals 15 residues. The germline V gene has CDR1 SGDLS and CDR2 YYNGEE. In DNA form, the CDR3 reads TGTGCCAGCAGCGTAGAGGCGAGCCCCCAAGAGACCCAGTACTTC. Amino acid sequence: CASSVEASPQETQYF.

This sequence joins TRBV7-2 and TRBJ2-3; weak D call: TRBD2 (7 bases). V dropped 2 bases and J dropped 4 bases, with 25 bases sitting between them. CDR3 length equals 19 residues. The germline CDR1 and CDR2 sequences are SGHTA and FQGNSA. CDR3 sequence (DNA): TGTGCCAGCAGCTTACGGGGGGCTAGGAGGGAGGCCGTCTCAGATACGCAGTATTTT. As protein: CASSLRGARREAVSDTQYF.